This T cell receptor beta chain comes out of a study of CD8+ T cells in alopecia areata. Across the study: Patients in the treated group were given tofacitinib by mouth, 5 to 10 mg twice a day.

As the sequencing template, cDNA was produced by extracting RNA and reverse transcribing it. This table comes from immunoSEQ multiplex PCR, and its TCRdb copy is limited to in-frame clones, with some not included. The sample holds 200,000 to 250,000 clones; about three fifths are singletons and the top ten take around 4.3%. Overall study findings and caveats: Sharing of TCR sequences between patients (possibly for HLA-related reasons) was less clear than in mice.

Details on this clone: Its antigen is not known.

The length of the CDR3 is 15 residues. Germline values: CDR1 SGHRS, CDR2 YFSETQ. V lost 0 bases to trimming and J lost 6 bases; unmatched junction nucleotides: 4. The treatment was: oral pan-JAK inhibitor, 5-10 mg twice daily. Specimens obtained from alopecia areata patients comprised lesional scalp punch biopsies and peripheral blood. PBMCs were stained for CD3, CD4 and CD8, and CD4+ and CD8+ T cells were sorted. This sequence was found in a human donor with alopecia areata. The chain has TRBV5-1 and TRBJ2-3; 10 bases are a match to TRBD2. This material consisted of CD4+ T cells sorted from blood, taken at week 4, from a patient treated with tofacitinib. The CDR3 DNA follows: TGCGCCAGCAGCTTGGCTCTAGCGGGGGCCGATACGCAGTATTTT. Translated, it gives CASSLALAGADTQYF.